One and the same sample provided the 26 T cell receptor beta chains below, sequenced in a study of blood T cell repertoires in COVID-19. The data were produced by immunoSEQ multiplex PCR, yet TCRdb's version contains in-frame clones alone and is incomplete. This table has over 45,000 clones, almost 85% appearing once. Sequencing input: peripheral blood. The receptor source for this set is a human donor in a cohort sampled during active COVID-19.

The V gene is TRBV27, the J gene TRBJ2-7, with TRBD2 identical over 10 bases. V gave up 6 bases and J gave up 3 bases; unmatched junction bases: 8. CDR1 is MNHEY, CDR2 SMNVEV, per germline (reference sequence). This CDR3 has 15 amino acids. CDR3 amino acids: CASRDSGRAVYEQYF. The DNA for the CDR3 is TGTGCCAGCAGGGACAGCGGGAGGGCCGTCTACGAGCAGTACTTC.

The chain uses TRBV6-2 or TRBV6-3 and TRBJ2-3; 8 bases align to TRBD2. The J segment lost 6 bases and the V segment lost 1 base, leaving 9 bases of the junction unmatched. Per the germline V gene, CDR1 is MNHEY and CDR2 is SVGEGT. The CDR3 loop spans 16 amino acids. The CDR3 DNA reads as TGTGCCAGCAGTTACTACAGCGGGAGTAAACGGGATACGCAGTATTTT. Translated: CASSYYSGSKRDTQYF.

This chain links TRBV4-3 with TRBJ1-2, with 11 bases that match TRBD1. Looked up from germline, CDR1 is LGHNA and CDR2 is YSLEER. CDR3 size: 14 residues. Germline trimming cut 3 bases from V and 4 bases from J; bases unmatched to any gene: 1. The CDR3 region is CASSQDRGLYGYTF. CDR3 bases: TGCGCCAGCAGCCAGGACAGGGGGCTCTATGGCTACACCTTC.

CDR3 sequence reads: CASSLFAPQTSSYNSPLHF. The CDR3 DNA is TGTGCCAGCAGTTTATTCGCCCCACAGACGAGCTCCTATAATTCACCCCTCCACTTT. The V and J genes are TRBV27 and TRBJ1-6; D gene ambiguous. CDR1 and CDR2 from the germline V gene are MNHEY and SMNVEV (reference sequence). The V end was cut by 1 base, the J end by 0 bases, with 16 bases between. The CDR3 has 19 residues.

The V and J genes are TRBV7-3 and TRBJ2-1; TRBD2 agrees at 14 bases. The CDR3 consists of 15 residues. CDR1 SGHTA and CDR2 FQGTGA come from the germline V gene. The ends lost 5 bases at V and 9 bases at J; junction bases unmatched: 6. DNA of the CDR3: TGTGCCAGCAGCCCCGGGACTAGCGGGAGAAGTGAGCAGTTCTTC. It translates to CASSPGTSGRSEQFF.

This rearrangement joins TRBV7-2 to TRBJ2-7; possibly TRBD2 for D (7 bases). CDR1 is SGHTA and CDR2 is FQGNSA in the germline V gene. The CDR3 totals 17 residues. V was pared by 4 bases and J by 7 bases, with 26 bases between. In DNA form, the CDR3 reads TGTGCCAGCAGCTCCTCCTCGTGGGAGGGGGAAACGCGGGAGCAGTACTTC. This codes for CASSSSSWEGETREQYF.

A word on this clone: The junction departs from the called germline gene at one end, perhaps through a read error. J is TRBJ1-1 and V is TRBV18, with TRBD1 as a possible D gene (5 bases). CDR1 and CDR2 from the germline V gene are KGHSH and LQKENI. This CDR3 is 14 amino acids long. CDR3 residues: CASSPAGMNAEAFF. DNA for the CDR3: TGTGCCAGCTCCCCCGCAGGGATGAACGCTGAAGCTTTCTTT.

The CDR3 bases are TGTGCCAGCAGTTTCGGGATAGAACGCTTCCTCCACTTT. This gives the protein CASSFGIERFLHF. The V call is TRBV28, the J call TRBJ1-6; D is undetermined. Germline V gene data show CDR1 as MDHEN and CDR2 as SYDVKM. The CDR3 loop spans 13 amino acids. Trimming pared 3 bases from V and 15 bases from J, leaving 15 bases between.

The J gene is TRBJ1-5, the V gene TRBV4-1, with D tentatively TRBD1 (6 bases). Trimming took off 6 bases at V and 2 bases at J, with 11 bases between the two ends. This CDR3 contains 14 residues. CDR1 is MGHRA and CDR2 is YSYEKL in the germline V gene. The CDR3 nucleotides are TGCGCCAGCAGTTTTAAGGGGGGCAATCAGCCCCAGCATTTT. Its protein product is CASSFKGGNQPQHF.

The chain links TRBV7-2 to TRBJ2-3, with D perhaps matching TRBD2 (7 bases). Per germline, CDR1 SGHTA and CDR2 FQGNSA. The germline V and J ends were trimmed by 5 bases and 6 bases, with 15 bases remaining between them. There are 14 residues in the CDR3. CDR3: CASSLQSGGDTQYF. The CDR3 DNA reads TGTGCCAGCAGCCTGCAATCGGGGGGCGATACGCAGTATTTT.

The genes are TRBV20-1 and TRBJ2-7; the D gene is possibly TRBD1 (5 bases). The CDR3 runs to 15 residues. The germline V and J ends were trimmed by 3 bases and 0 bases, with 15 bases remaining between them. Germline CDR1 and CDR2: DFQATT and SNEGSKA (reference sequence). In DNA, the CDR3 is TGCAGTGCTAGTACCCAGGCTGACAGCTCCTACGAGCAGTACTTC. Protein: CSASTQADSSYEQYF.

J is TRBJ2-3 and V is TRBV3-1 (or the pseudogene TRBV3-2); TRBD2 is a possible D gene (5 bases). CDR1 is LGHDT and CDR2 is YNNKEL in the germline V gene (reference sequence). V lost 0 bases, J lost 4 bases, and 11 bases lay in between. The CDR3 consists of 15 residues. The CDR3 loop is CASSQESSWADTQYF. The CDR3 DNA reads as TGTGCCAGCAGCCAAGAATCTAGCTGGGCAGATACGCAGTATTTT.

This clone was counted a few times. This rearrangement joins TRBV2 to TRBJ1-5, with 7 bases lining up with TRBD1. The CDR3 has 15 amino acids. J gave up 7 bases and V 1 base, and 7 bases lay outside the gene matches. Germline V CDR1 and CDR2: SNHLY, FYNNEI. CDR3 bases: TGTGCCAGCAGTGAAGTGAGGACAGGAAACCAGCCCCAGCATTTT. Encoded protein: CASSEVRTGNQPQHF.

The V call is TRBV7-2, the J call TRBJ2-1; 11 positions agree with TRBD2. Unmatched junction bases numbered 10, after V lost 1 base and J lost 8 bases. From germline, CDR1 is SGHTA and CDR2 FQGNSA. The CDR3 totals 17 residues. The CDR3 region has the DNA TGTGCCAGCAGCTTAGAACTAGCGGGAGCCCCCCTCGATGAGCAGTTCTTC. Translated, it gives CASSLELAGAPLDEQFF.

This clone was detected a few times. This same CDR3 is encoded by further DNA sequences in the sample. The chain has TRBV10-3 and TRBJ2-2, with D unclear. Trimming took off 2 bases at V and 3 bases at J, with 4 bases between the two ends. The length of the CDR3 is 13 residues. Looked up from germline, CDR1 is ENHRY and CDR2 is SYGVKD. The CDR3 DNA reads as TGTGCCATCAGTGAGGCGGACACCGGGGAGCTGTTTTTT. Its translation: CAISEADTGELFF.

The chain links TRBV7-3 to TRBJ1-5; 8 bases are shared with TRBD1. V shed 5 bases and J 7 bases; nucleotides not matched to a gene: 10. The V gene's germline CDR1 is SGHTA and CDR2 FQGTGA. This CDR3 is 15 amino acids long. The CDR3 reads CASSLNGQGGQPQHF. CDR3 nucleotide sequence: TGTGCCAGCAGCCTAAACGGACAGGGAGGCCAGCCCCAGCATTTT.

In DNA, the CDR3 is TGTGCCAGCAGTCGCTCAACGGGACTAGCCGACCTCGGTTGGAATGAGCAGTTCTTC. Protein: CASSRSTGLADLGWNEQFF. The rearrangement uses TRBV2 and TRBJ2-1, with TRBD2 matching 9 bases. The CDR3 covers 19 residues. V was clipped by 5 bases and J by 7 bases; unmatched bases: 21. Germline V gene sequence: CDR1 SNHLY, CDR2 FYNNEI.

The rearrangement links TRBV7-3 to TRBJ2-2, with 7 bases that match TRBD1. Germline trimming cut 0 bases from V and 4 bases from J; bases unmatched to any gene: 2. Germline assignment: CDR1 SGHTA and CDR2 FQGTGA. The CDR3 extends over 15 amino acids. The CDR3 region is CASSLTSGGTGELFF. CDR3 DNA sequence: TGTGCCAGCAGCTTAACTTCAGGGGGCACCGGGGAGCTGTTTTTT. The full variable domain, in which reference TRBV7-3 and TRBJ2-2 provide the parts outside the CDR3, is GAGVSQTPSNKVTEKGKYVELRCDPISGHTALYWYRQSLGQGPEFLIYFQGTGAADDSGLPNDRFFAVRPEGSVSTLKIQRTERGDSAVYLCASSLTSGGTGELFFGEGSRLTVL.

V is TRBV4-2 and J is TRBJ1-5, with D tentatively TRBD1 (5 bases). The CDR3 sequence is 14 residues long. V shed 3 bases and J shed 6 bases, with 12 bases lying between them. The germline V gene has CDR1 LGHNA and CDR2 YNFKEQ. The CDR3 DNA reads TGTGCCAGCAGCCACCCAGGGTGGAGTCAGCCCCAGCATTTT. This gives the protein CASSHPGWSQPQHF.

This clone was detected only a few times. The J gene is TRBJ1-1, the V gene TRBV30, with 8 bases that match TRBD1. CDR3 length: 14 residues. Germline-derived CDR1 and CDR2 are GTSNPN and SVGIG (reference sequence). The J segment lost 3 bases and the V segment lost 4 bases, leaving 7 bases of the junction unmatched. The CDR3 reads CAWIRQGADTEAFF. CDR3 DNA: TGTGCCTGGATCCGGCAGGGGGCTGACACTGAAGCTTTCTTT.

The gene calls are TRBV5-4 and TRBJ2-5, with 8 bases lining up with TRBD2. V shed 2 bases, J shed 7 bases, and the junction held 10 bases outside the gene matches. This CDR3 has 15 residues. Germline lookup yields CDR1 SGHNT and CDR2 YYREEE (reference sequence). In DNA, the CDR3 is TGTGCCAGCAGCTTTCTGAGCGGGAGAGGGGTGACCCAGTACTTC. Residues: CASSFLSGRGVTQYF.

This chain connects TRBV10-1 to TRBJ2-5, with a weak D call TRBD1 (6 bases). Germline V gene data show CDR1 as WNHNN and CDR2 as SYGVQD (reference sequence). The CDR3 length is 15 residues. V lost 8 bases to trimming and J lost 4 bases, with 20 bases between them. The CDR3 reads CASSPVPQGRETQYF. For the CDR3, the DNA is TGCGCCAGCTCCCCGGTTCCGCAGGGGAGAGAGACCCAGTACTTC.

The rearrangement joins TRBV5-1 to TRBJ1-1; TRBD1 matches 8 bases. The CDR3 totals 17 residues. V trimming: 0 bases; J trimming: 4 bases; junction bases outside the gene matches: 11. The germline CDR1 and CDR2 sequences are SGHRS and YFSETQ. CDR3 protein: CASSLGMVTGDFTEAFF. As DNA, the CDR3 is TGCGCCAGCAGCTTGGGTATGGTGACAGGGGATTTCACTGAAGCTTTCTTT.

The J gene is TRBJ2-1, the V gene TRBV28, with 7 bases aligning to TRBD1. The CDR3 runs 18 residues. Germline loops: CDR1 MDHEN, CDR2 SYDVKM. V shed 3 bases, J shed 1 base, and the junction held 12 bases outside the gene matches. CDR3 nucleotides: TGTGCCAGCAGTTTTGCAACAGGGGATAGGACGTCCTACAATGAGCAGTTCTTC. Amino acid sequence: CASSFATGDRTSYNEQFF.

The chain joins TRBV4-3 to TRBJ2-3, with a possible D match to TRBD2 (5 bases). V lost 6 bases and J 0 bases, leaving 16 bases between the germline ends. The germline gives CDR1 LGHNA, CDR2 YSLEER. The CDR3 contains 16 residues. Written as DNA, the CDR3 is TGCGCCAGCAGACACCTACCGGGAAAAAGCACAGATACGCAGTATTTT. Translated: CASRHLPGKSTDTQYF.

The genes are TRBV5-1 and TRBJ2-3, with 11 bases identical to TRBD2. Germline trimming cut 4 bases from V and 5 bases from J; bases unmatched to any gene: 6. Germline V gene data show CDR1 as SGHRS and CDR2 as YFSETQ. The CDR3 length is 15 residues. Here the CDR3 reads CASSPGLAAEDTQYF. The CDR3 DNA reads as TGCGCCAGCAGCCCGGGACTAGCGGCAGAAGATACGCAGTATTTT.